The present entry profiles one T cell receptor (beta chain) with its context. TCRdb's copy holds only in-frame clones and misses some; the assay was immunoSEQ multiplex PCR. The table includes 35,000 to 45,000 clones, roughly 80% detected once. This sample was taken from a study of blood T cell repertoires in COVID-19. The overall study: The samples span acute and convalescent COVID-19 from the United States, Italy and Spain.

The V and J ends lost 6 bases and 4 bases, in that order; junction bases with no gene match: 6. The CDR3 contains 14 residues. Germline CDR1 reads SGHTA; CDR2 reads FQGNSA. Sequencing was done on a sample of peripheral blood. The TCR sequence derives from a man aged 70 or older with acute or convalescent COVID-19. This rearrangement joins TRBV7-2 to TRBJ1-1; TRBD1 matches 9 bases. The CDR3 DNA is TGTGCCAGCAGTTGGGACAGGGTGGGCACTGAAGCTTTCTTT. Protein sequence: CASSWDRVGTEAFF.